The rows below give T cell receptor beta chains drawn from one sample of a study of T cell clones after liver transplantation. Profiling relied on immunoSEQ multiplex PCR, and the TCRdb table lists in-frame clones only, not all of them. The sample shows just over 80,000 clones, roughly 85% of them seen only once. Sequencing was performed on CD4+ T cells from blood, taken roughly 3.5 years after liver transplant. All receptors derive from a human patient who received a liver transplant. Certain T cells may be donor cells from the graft. Each CDR3 is given with its conserved first and last residue. The D gene is left open where the match is weak. Only part of the rows carry a size: once, few, many, or a class if the clone is expanded.

CDR3 protein	CDR3 DNA	D gene	V gene	J gene	clone size
CASRAGQGLAEAFF	TGTGCCAGCAGGGCAGGACAGGGTCTAGCGGAAGCTTTCTTT	TRBD1	TRBV6-1	TRBJ1-1	-
CASSPRTTNTEAFF	TGTGCCAGCAGCCCACGGACGACTAACACTGAAGCTTTCTTT	-	TRBV9	TRBJ1-1	-
CASSYLGGASGQGTDTQYF	TGTGCCAGCAGCTACCTGGGGGGGGCTAGCGGGCAAGGCACAGATACGCAGTATTTT	TRBD2	TRBV4-2	TRBJ2-3	-
CASSLGSDTEAFF	TGTGCCAGCAGCTTGGGCAGCGACACTGAAGCTTTCTTT	-	TRBV5-4	TRBJ1-1	-
CAWSVHRDGETQYF	TGTGCCTGGAGTGTACACAGGGATGGAGAGACCCAGTACTTC	-	TRBV30	TRBJ2-5	-
CAWTGRVVNYGYTF	TGTGCCTGGACAGGGAGGGTTGTTAACTATGGCTACACCTTC	-	TRBV30	TRBJ1-2	-
CASSDKTSNQPQHF	TGTGCCAGCAGTGACAAGACGAGCAATCAGCCCCAGCATTTT	-	TRBV2	TRBJ1-5	few
CASSPVGGQLGETQYF	TGTGCCAGCAGCCCGGTGGGGGGTCAGCTCGGTGAGACCCAGTACTTC	-	TRBV14	TRBJ2-5	-
CASREPSAGYTF	TGTGCCAGCAGGGAGCCTTCAGCTGGCTACACCTTC	-	TRBV6-1	TRBJ1-2	-
CASSLANRDYEQYF	TGTGCCAGCAGCTTGGCGAACAGGGACTACGAGCAGTACTTC	-	TRBV5-4	TRBJ2-7	once
CAISGTAPNTEAFF	TGTGCCATCAGTGGGACAGCACCTAACACTGAAGCTTTCTTT	-	TRBV10-3	TRBJ1-1	few
CASSGGNTGELFF	TGTGCCAGCAGTGGGGGGAACACCGGGGAGCTGTTTTTT	-	TRBV2	TRBJ2-2	-
CASSPGGTGNTGELFF	TGTGCCAGCAGCCCAGGGGGGACGGGAAACACCGGGGAGCTGTTTTTT	-	TRBV9	TRBJ2-2	-
CASRAGDQEGYTF	TGTGCCAGCAGGGCAGGGGATCAGGAGGGCTACACCTTC	-	TRBV6-1	TRBJ1-2	-
CASRLTQSGIGELFF	TGCGCCAGCAGGCTGACCCAGTCAGGGATCGGGGAGCTGTTTTTT	-	TRBV5-1	TRBJ2-2	-
CASSLQREAGELFF	TGCGCCAGCAGCTTGCAGCGGGAGGCCGGGGAGCTGTTTTTT	TRBD2	TRBV5-1	TRBJ2-2	-
CASSLSLWGASNTGELFF	TGTGCCAGCAGTTTATCTCTATGGGGGGCGTCGAACACCGGGGAGCTGTTTTTT	-	TRBV28	TRBJ2-2	-
CASSLSTGWSTDTQYF	TGTGCCAGCAGCTTATCGACAGGGTGGAGCACAGATACGCAGTATTTT	TRBD1	TRBV7-8	TRBJ2-3	-
CASRRDRAYEQYF	TGTGCCAGTCGCCGGGACAGAGCCTACGAGCAGTACTTC	TRBD1	TRBV2	TRBJ2-7	-
CASSRDSEAFF	TGTGCCAGCAGTAGGGACAGCGAAGCTTTCTTT	TRBD1	TRBV6-5	TRBJ1-1	once
CAIGASGMGEQFF	TGTGCCATCGGGGCTAGCGGGATGGGAGAGCAGTTCTTC	TRBD2	TRBV10-3	TRBJ2-1	-
CASSLALYGYTF	TGTGCCAGCAGTTTAGCCCTCTATGGCTACACCTTC	-	TRBV28	TRBJ1-2	-
CASSHSGANVLTF	TGTGCCAGCAGTCACTCTGGGGCCAACGTCCTGACTTTC	-	TRBV6-5	TRBJ2-6	-
CASRKSPDNEQFF	TGTGCCAGCAGGAAGTCACCTGACAATGAGCAGTTCTTC	-	TRBV7-2	TRBJ2-1	-
CASRPDRGDQPQHF	TGCGCCAGCAGACCTGACAGGGGAGATCAGCCCCAGCATTTT	TRBD1	TRBV5-1	TRBJ1-5	-
CASSLSGPYNEQFF	TGTGCCAGCAGTTTATCTGGACCCTACAATGAGCAGTTCTTC	-	TRBV28	TRBJ2-1	few
CASSFEPYNEQFF	TGTGCCAGCAGTTTCGAACCTTACAATGAGCAGTTCTTC	-	TRBV27	TRBJ2-1	few
CASKAVGGEGTEAFF	TGCGCCAGCAAAGCTGTAGGGGGCGAGGGGACTGAAGCTTTCTTT	TRBD1	TRBV5-1	TRBJ1-1	-
CASRAYLSTEAFF	TGTGCCAGCAGGGCATACTTGAGCACTGAAGCTTTCTTT	-	TRBV6-1	TRBJ1-1	-
CASRGDIGDGYTF	TGTGCCAGCAGGGGGGACATTGGAGATGGCTACACCTTC	-	TRBV2	TRBJ1-2	-
CASSSRPNPRETQYF	TGCGCCAGCAGCTCACGTCCGAATCCCAGGGAGACCCAGTACTTC	-	TRBV5-1	TRBJ2-5	-
CASSPLAGSYEQYF	TGTGCCAGCAGTCCGCTAGCGGGAAGCTACGAGCAGTACTTC	TRBD2	TRBV6-5	TRBJ2-7	-
CAWSGLRRNQPQHF	TGTGCCTGGAGTGGGCTCCGACGTAATCAGCCCCAGCATTTT	-	TRBV30	TRBJ1-5	-
CASSSQGNFGYTF	TGTGCCAGCAGCTCCCAGGGTAACTTTGGCTACACCTTC	-	TRBV7-8	TRBJ1-2	-
CASSRDRRMNTEAFF	TGTGCCAGCAGTAGGGATAGACGGATGAACACTGAAGCTTTCTTT	-	TRBV6-5	TRBJ1-1	-
CASRGYTEAFF	TGTGCCAGCCGAGGCTACACTGAAGCTTTCTTT	-	TRBV28	TRBJ1-1	-
CASSWGTNTEAFF	TGCGCCAGCAGCTGGGGAACGAACACTGAAGCTTTCTTT	-	TRBV5-1	TRBJ1-1	-
CASSKTLWVTQYF	TGTGCCAGTAGCAAGACATTGTGGGTGACCCAGTACTTC	-	TRBV19	TRBJ2-5	once
CASSTREWMMNTEAFF	TGTGCCAGCAGTACTCGGGAATGGATGATGAACACTGAAGCTTTCTTT	-	TRBV5-6	TRBJ1-1	-
CASSPDGTSAYEQYF	TGTGCCAGCAGCCCCGACGGGACTAGCGCCTACGAGCAGTACTTC	TRBD2	TRBV6-5	TRBJ2-7	-
CASSLWVTNTEAFF	TGTGCCAGCAGTTTATGGGTCACCAACACTGAAGCTTTCTTT	-	TRBV28	TRBJ1-1	-
CASSLDLGLAGDTQYF	TGTGCCAGCAGCTTAGATCTCGGACTAGCGGGGGATACGCAGTATTTT	TRBD2	TRBV11-2	TRBJ2-3	-
CASSHGIFNNEQFF	TGCGCCAGCAGCCACGGGATTTTCAACAATGAGCAGTTCTTC	-	TRBV4-3	TRBJ2-1	-
CASSLNREHEQFF	TGTGCCAGCTCATTGAACAGGGAGCATGAGCAGTTCTTC	-	TRBV18	TRBJ2-1	-
CASSLRGERPYEQYF	TGTGCCAGCAGCTTACGGGGGGAGCGACCCTACGAGCAGTACTTC	TRBD2	TRBV7-9	TRBJ2-7	-
CASSISGGVSNTGELFF	TGTGCCAGCAGCATTAGCGGAGGGGTTTCGAACACCGGGGAGCTGTTTTTT	-	TRBV9	TRBJ2-2	-
CAWTYQVNYGYTF	TGTGCCTGGACGTACCAAGTTAACTATGGCTACACCTTC	-	TRBV30	TRBJ1-2	-
CASSSGLGTSGETQYF	TGTGCCAGCAGCTCCGGTTTGGGGACTAGCGGAGAGACCCAGTACTTC	TRBD2	TRBV7-2	TRBJ2-5	once
CAWSGTGLFYGYTF	TGTGCCTGGAGTGGGACAGGGCTTTTCTATGGCTACACCTTC	TRBD1	TRBV30	TRBJ1-2	once
CASSSPGGRTEAFF	TGTGCCAGCAGCTCCCCGGGGGGAAGGACTGAAGCTTTCTTT	-	TRBV7-2	TRBJ1-1	-
CASSSSWTGAYEQYF	TGTGCCAGCAGTTCCTCGTGGACAGGTGCATACGAGCAGTACTTC	TRBD1	TRBV28	TRBJ2-7	-
CASSSDGREQYF	TGTGCCAGCAGCTCCGACGGCCGCGAGCAGTACTTC	-	TRBV28	TRBJ2-7	-
CASSSGQPPYNEQFF	TGCGCCAGCAGCTCCGGACAGCCTCCCTACAATGAGCAGTTCTTC	-	TRBV5-1	TRBJ2-1	-
CASSLGTSGSYEQYF	TGTGCCAGCAGCTTGGGGACTAGCGGGAGTTACGAGCAGTACTTC	TRBD2	TRBV11-2	TRBJ2-7	-
CASSQRGFGANVLTF	TGTGCCAGCAGCCAACGGGGGTTTGGGGCCAACGTCCTGACTTTC	-	TRBV27	TRBJ2-6	-
CAWSWGQLTEAFF	TGTGCCTGGAGTTGGGGACAATTGACTGAAGCTTTCTTT	-	TRBV30	TRBJ1-1	-
CASSLVAGRMNEQFF	TGCGCCAGCAGCTTGGTAGCGGGACGGATGAATGAGCAGTTCTTC	TRBD2	TRBV5-1	TRBJ2-1	-
CASSPGQGANEKLFF	TGTGCCAGCAGCCCCGGACAGGGGGCTAATGAAAAACTGTTTTTT	TRBD1	TRBV5-4	TRBJ1-4	-